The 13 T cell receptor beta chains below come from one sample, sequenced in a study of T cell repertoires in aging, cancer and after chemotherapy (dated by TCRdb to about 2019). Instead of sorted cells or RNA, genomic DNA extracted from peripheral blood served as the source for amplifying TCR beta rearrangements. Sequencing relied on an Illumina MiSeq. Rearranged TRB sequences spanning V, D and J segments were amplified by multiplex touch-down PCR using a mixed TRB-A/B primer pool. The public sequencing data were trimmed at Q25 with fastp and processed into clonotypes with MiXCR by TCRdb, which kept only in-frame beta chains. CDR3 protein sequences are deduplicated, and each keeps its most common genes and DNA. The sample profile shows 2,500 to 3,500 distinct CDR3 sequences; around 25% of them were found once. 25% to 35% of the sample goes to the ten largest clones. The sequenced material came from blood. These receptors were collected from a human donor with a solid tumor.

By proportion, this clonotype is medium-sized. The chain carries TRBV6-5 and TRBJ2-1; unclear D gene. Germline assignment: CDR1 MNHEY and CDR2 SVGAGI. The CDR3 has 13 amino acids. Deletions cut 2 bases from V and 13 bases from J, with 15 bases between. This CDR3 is CASSYGFGLRQFF. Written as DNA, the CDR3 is TGTGCCAGCAGTTACGGATTCGGCCTGCGACAGTTCTTC.

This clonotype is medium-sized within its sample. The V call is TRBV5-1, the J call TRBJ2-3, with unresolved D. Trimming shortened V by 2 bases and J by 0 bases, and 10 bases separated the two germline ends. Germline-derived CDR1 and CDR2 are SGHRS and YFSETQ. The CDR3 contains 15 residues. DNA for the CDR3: TGCGCCAGCAGCTTAGGCGGTGCTAGCACAGATACGCAGTATTTT. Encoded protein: CASSLGGASTDTQYF.

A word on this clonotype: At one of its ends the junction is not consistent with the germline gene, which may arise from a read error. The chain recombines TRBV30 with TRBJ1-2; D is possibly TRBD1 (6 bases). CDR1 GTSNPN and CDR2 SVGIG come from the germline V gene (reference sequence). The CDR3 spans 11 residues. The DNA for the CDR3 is TGTCCCTGGAGTGTATACAGGGAATCTTTCTTC. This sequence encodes CPWSVYRESFF.

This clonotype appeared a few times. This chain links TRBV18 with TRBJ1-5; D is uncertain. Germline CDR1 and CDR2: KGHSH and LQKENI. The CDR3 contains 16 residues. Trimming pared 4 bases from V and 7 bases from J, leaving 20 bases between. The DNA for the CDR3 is TGTGCCAGCTCACAAATGACCCTTGCGTTGGGGCAGCCCCAGCATTTT. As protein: CASSQMTLALGQPQHF.

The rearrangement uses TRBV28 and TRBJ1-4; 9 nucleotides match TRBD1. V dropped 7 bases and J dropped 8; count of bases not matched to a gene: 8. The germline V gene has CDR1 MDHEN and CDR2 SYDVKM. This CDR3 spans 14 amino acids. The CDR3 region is CASTGGQGGEKLFF. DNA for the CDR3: TGTGCCAGCACCGGGGGACAGGGTGGAGAAAAACTGTTTTTT. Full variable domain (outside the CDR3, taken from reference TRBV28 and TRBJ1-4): DVKVTQSSRYLVKRTGEKVFLECVQDMDHENMFWYRQDPGLGLRLIYFSYDVKMKEKGDIPEGYSVSREKKERFSLILESASTNQTSMYLCASTGGQGGEKLFFGSGTQLSVL.

For the CDR3, the DNA is TGTGCCAGCAAGATAGCGGGGGGGAGCACAGATACGCAGTATTTT. The encoded protein is CASKIAGGSTDTQYF. The V gene is TRBV6-1, the J gene TRBJ2-3, with TRBD2 matching 11 bases. Per germline, CDR1 MNHNS and CDR2 SASEGT. V lost 7 bases to trimming and J lost 0 bases; unmatched junction nucleotides: 3. The CDR3 has 15 amino acids.

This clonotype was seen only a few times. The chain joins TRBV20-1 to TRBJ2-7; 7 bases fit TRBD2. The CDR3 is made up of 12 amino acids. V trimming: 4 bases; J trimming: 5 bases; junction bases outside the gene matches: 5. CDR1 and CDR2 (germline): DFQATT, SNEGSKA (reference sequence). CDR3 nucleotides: TGCAGTGCTACCCGGGGAGGGGACGAGCAGTACTTC. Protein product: CSATRGGDEQYF.

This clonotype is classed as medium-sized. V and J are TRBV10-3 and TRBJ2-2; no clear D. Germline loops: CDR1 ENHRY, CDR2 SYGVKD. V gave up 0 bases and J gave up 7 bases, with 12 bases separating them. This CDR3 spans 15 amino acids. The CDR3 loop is CAISESPLRSGELFF. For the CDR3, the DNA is TGTGCCATCAGTGAGTCCCCCCTACGAAGCGGGGAGCTGTTTTTT.

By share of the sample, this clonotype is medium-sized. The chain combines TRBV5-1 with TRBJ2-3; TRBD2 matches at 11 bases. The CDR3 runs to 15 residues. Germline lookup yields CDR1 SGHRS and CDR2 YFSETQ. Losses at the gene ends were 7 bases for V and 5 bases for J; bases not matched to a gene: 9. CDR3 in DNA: TGCGCCAGCGGTTATAGCGGGGGGGCCCTAGATACGCAGTATTTT. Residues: CASGYSGGALDTQYF.

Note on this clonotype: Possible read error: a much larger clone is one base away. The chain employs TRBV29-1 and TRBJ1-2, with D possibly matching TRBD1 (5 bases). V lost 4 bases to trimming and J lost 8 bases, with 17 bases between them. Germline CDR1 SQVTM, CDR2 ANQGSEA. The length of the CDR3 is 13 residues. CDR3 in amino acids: CSVGTGVGSGYTF. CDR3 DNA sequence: TGCAGCGTTGGTACAGGTGTAGGCTCCGGCTACACCTTC.

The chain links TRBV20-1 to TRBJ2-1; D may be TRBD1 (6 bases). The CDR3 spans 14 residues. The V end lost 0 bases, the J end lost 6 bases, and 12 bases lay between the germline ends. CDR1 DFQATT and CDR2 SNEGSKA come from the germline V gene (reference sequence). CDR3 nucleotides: TGCAGTGCTAGAGATGTTCAGGGGAGCAATGAGCAGTTCTTC. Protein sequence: CSARDVQGSNEQFF.

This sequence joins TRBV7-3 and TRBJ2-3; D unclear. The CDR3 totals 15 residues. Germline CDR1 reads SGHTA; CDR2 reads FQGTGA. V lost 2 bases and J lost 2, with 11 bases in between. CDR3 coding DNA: TGTGCCAGCAGCTTAGATGTGTCAACCACAGATACGCAGTATTTT. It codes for CASSLDVSTTDTQYF.

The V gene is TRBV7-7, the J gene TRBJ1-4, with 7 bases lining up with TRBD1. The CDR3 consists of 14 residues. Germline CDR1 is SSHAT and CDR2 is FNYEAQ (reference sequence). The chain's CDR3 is CASGATGPNEKLFF. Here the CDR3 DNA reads TGTGCTAGCGGAGCGACAGGGCCTAATGAAAAACTGTTTTTT.